This T cell receptor (beta chain) was sequenced during a study of shared clonotypes between healthy human individuals. This CDR3 region has 16 residues. V dropped 1 base and J dropped 0 bases, with 7 bases sitting between them. Germline lookup yields CDR1 LGHNA and CDR2 YSLEER. Measured with immunoSEQ multiplex PCR; TCRdb has only the in-frame clones, and not every one. The data contain 1,400,000 or so clones, approximately 98.5% of them seen just once; the ten biggest clones take up about 0.35%. The TCR sequence derives from a man aged 30 to 45 in good health. This sequence joins TRBV4-3 and TRBJ2-6; unclear D gene. The sample comprised naive CD4+ T cells sorted from blood. Subset of the sample: CD45RA+ positively selected. The CDR3 here is CASSQGEGSGANVLTF. CDR3 sequence (DNA): TGCGCCAGCAGCCAAGGGGAAGGCTCTGGGGCCAACGTCCTGACTTTC.